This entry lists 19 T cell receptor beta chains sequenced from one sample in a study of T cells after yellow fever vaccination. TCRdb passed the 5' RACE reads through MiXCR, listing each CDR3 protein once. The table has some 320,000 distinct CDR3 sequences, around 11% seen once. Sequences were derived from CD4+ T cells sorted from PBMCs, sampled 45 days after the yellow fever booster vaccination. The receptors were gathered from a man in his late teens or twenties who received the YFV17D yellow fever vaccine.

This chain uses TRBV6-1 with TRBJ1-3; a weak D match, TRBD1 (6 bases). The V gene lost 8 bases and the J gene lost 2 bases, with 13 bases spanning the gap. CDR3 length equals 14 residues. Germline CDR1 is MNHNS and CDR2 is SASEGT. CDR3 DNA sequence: TGTGCCAGCCTCACAGGGACTGCTGGAAACACCATATATTTT. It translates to CASLTGTAGNTIYF.

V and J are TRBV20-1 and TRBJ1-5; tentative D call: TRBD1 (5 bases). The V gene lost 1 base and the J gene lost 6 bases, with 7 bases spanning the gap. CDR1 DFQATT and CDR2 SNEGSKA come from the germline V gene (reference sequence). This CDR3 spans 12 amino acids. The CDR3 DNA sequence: TGCAGTGCTAGAGCGGGGCTTCAGCCCCAGCATTTT. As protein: CSARAGLQPQHF.

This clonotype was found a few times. The CDR3 here is CASSPQRQSSYNEQFF. CDR3 DNA sequence: TGTGCCAGCAGCCCACAAAGACAGAGCTCCTACAATGAGCAGTTCTTC. The chain recombines TRBV3-2 with TRBJ2-1. TRBV3-2 is a pseudogene. CDR3 size: 16 residues.

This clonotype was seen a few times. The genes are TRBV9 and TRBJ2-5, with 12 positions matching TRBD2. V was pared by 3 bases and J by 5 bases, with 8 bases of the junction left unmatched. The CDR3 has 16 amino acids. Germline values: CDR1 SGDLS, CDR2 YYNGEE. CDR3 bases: TGTGCCAGCAGCGCCTCCGGACTAGCGGGGTTCGAGACCCAGTACTTC. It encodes CASSASGLAGFETQYF.

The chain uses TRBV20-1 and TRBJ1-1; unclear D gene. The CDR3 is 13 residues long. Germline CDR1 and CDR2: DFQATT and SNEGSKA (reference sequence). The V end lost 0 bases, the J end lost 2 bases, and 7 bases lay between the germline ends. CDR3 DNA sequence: TGCAGTGCTAGAGAGTCTGGAAACACTGAAGCTTTCTTT. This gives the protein CSARESGNTEAFF.

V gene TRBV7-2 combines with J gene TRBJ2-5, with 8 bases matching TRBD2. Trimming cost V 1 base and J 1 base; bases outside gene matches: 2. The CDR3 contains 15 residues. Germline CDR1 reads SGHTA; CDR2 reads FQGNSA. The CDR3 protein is CASSLVAGSQETQYF. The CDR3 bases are TGTGCCAGCAGCTTAGTAGCGGGGTCCCAAGAGACCCAGTACTTC.

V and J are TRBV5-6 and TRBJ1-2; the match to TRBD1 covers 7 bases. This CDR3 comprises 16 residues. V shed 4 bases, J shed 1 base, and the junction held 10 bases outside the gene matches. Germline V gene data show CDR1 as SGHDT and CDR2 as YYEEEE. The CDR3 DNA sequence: TGTGCCAGCAGCCACCTAAGGACAGGCCGTAACTATGGCTACACCTTC. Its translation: CASSHLRTGRNYGYTF.

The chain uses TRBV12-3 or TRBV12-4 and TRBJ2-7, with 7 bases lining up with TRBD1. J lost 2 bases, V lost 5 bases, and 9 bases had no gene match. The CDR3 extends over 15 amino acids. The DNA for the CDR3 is TGTGCCAGCAGTGACGGACAGGCTACGGCCTACGAGCAGTACGTC. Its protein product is CASSDGQATAYEQYV.

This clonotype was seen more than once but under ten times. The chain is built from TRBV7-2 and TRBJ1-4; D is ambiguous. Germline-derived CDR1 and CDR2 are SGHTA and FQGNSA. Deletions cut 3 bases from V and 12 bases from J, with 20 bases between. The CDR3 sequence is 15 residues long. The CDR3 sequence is CASSFSGPTGRELFF. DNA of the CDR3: TGTGCCAGCAGCTTCTCCGGACCAACTGGGAGGGAACTGTTTTTT. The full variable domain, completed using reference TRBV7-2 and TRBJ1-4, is GAGVSQSPSNKVTEKGKDVELRCDPISGHTALYWYRQSLGQGLEFLIYFQGNSAPDKSGLPSDRFSAERTGGSVSTLTIQRTQQEDSAVYLCASSFSGPTGRELFFGSGTQLSVL.

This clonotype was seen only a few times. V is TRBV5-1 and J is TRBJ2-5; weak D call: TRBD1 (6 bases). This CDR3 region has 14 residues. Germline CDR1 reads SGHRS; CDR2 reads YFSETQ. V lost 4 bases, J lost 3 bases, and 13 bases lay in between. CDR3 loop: CASSRPRGKETQYF. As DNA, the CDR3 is TGCGCCAGCAGCCGTCCCAGGGGAAAAGAGACCCAGTACTTC.

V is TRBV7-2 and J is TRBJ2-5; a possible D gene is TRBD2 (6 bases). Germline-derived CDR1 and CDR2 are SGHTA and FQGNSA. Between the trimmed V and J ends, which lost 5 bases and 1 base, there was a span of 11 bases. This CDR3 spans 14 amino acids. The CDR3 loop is CASSPGGRQETQYF. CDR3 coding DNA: TGTGCCAGCAGCCCCGGGGGACGCCAAGAGACCCAGTACTTC. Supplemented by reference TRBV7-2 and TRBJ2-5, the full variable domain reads GAGVSQSPSNKVTEKGKDVELRCDPISGHTALYWYRQSLGQGLEFLIYFQGNSAPDKSGLPSDRFSAERTGGSVSTLTIQRTQQEDSAVYLCASSPGGRQETQYFGPGTRLLVL.

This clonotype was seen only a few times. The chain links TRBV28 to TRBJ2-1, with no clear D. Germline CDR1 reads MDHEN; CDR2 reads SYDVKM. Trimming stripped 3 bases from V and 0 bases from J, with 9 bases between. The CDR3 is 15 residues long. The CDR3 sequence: CASSLASYSYNEQFF. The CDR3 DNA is TGTGCCAGCAGTTTGGCCTCCTACTCCTACAATGAGCAGTTCTTC.

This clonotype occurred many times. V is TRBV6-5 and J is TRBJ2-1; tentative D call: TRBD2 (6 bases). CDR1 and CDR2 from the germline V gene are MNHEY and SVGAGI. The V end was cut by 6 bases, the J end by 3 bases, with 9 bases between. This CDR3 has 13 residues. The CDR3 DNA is TGTGCCAGCAGATGGGGACTCTACAATGAGCAGTTCTTC. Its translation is CASRWGLYNEQFF.

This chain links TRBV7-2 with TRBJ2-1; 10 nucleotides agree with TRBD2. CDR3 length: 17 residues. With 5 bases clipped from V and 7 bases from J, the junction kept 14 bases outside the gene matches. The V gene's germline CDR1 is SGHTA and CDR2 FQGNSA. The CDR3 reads CASSLTPSSGGLNEQFF. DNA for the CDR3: TGTGCCAGCAGCCTCACCCCTTCTAGCGGGGGTCTAAATGAGCAGTTCTTC.

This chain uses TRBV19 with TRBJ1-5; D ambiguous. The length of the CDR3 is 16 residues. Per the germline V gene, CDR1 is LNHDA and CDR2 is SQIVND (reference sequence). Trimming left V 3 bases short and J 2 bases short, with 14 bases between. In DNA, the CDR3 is TGTGCCAGTAGTATCATATGGGAAGCGGGCAATCAGCCCCAGCATTTT. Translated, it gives CASSIIWEAGNQPQHF.

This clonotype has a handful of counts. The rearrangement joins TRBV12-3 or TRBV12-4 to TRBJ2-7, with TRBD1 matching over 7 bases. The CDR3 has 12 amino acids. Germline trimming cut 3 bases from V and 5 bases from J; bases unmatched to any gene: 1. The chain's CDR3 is CASSFRGNEQYV. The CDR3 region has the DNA TGTGCCAGCAGTTTCAGGGGGAACGAGCAGTACGTC.

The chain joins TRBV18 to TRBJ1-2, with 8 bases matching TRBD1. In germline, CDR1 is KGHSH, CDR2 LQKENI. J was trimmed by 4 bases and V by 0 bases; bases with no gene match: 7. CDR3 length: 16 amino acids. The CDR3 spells CASSPPGQGEVYGYTF. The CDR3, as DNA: TGTGCCAGCTCACCACCTGGACAGGGAGAGGTCTATGGCTACACCTTC.

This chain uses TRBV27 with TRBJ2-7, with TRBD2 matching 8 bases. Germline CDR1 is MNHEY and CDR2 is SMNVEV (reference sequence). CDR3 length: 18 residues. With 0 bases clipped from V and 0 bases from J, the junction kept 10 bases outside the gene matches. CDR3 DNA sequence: TGTGCCAGCAGTTTATCTATGGCGGGGGGTCGACTCTCCTACGAGCAGTACTTC. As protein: CASSLSMAGGRLSYEQYF.

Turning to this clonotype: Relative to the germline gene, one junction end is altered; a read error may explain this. CDR3 in DNA: TGTGCCAGCAACTTAGGGGTTTTCGAGCAGTTCTTC. Its protein is CASNLGVFEQFF. The V and J genes are TRBV7-9 and TRBJ2-1, with D possibly being TRBD1 (5 bases). The germline CDR1 and CDR2 sequences are SEHNR and FQNEAQ (reference sequence). The CDR3 is made up of 12 amino acids.